These 17 T cell receptor beta chains were all obtained from the same sample, sequenced in a study of T-cell reconstitution after alpha-beta-depleted transplantation in children. Unique molecular identifiers were used in preparing the TCRbeta library. TCRdb itself ran the PCR reads through MiXCR, one entry per CDR3 protein. In the table there are about 830,000 distinct CDR3 sequences, 16% of which are singletons. The sequencing here drew on PBMCs, mostly from graft donor cells, taken 360 days after TCRalphabeta/CD19-depleted stem cell transplant. The receptors originated from a male patient between 5 and 17 years old who had a stem cell transplant for acute lymphoblastic leukemia, so the T cells may come from the graft donor.

This clonotype has a handful of counts. The DNA of the CDR3 is TGTGCCAGCAGAAAAGCCGGGACTAGTCGCTACGAGCAGTACTTC. It encodes CASRKAGTSRYEQYF. The genes are TRBV3-1 and TRBJ2-7, with 8 bases lining up with TRBD2. Per the germline V gene, CDR1 is LGHDT and CDR2 is YNNKEL (reference sequence). This CDR3 has 15 residues. V shed 6 bases, J shed 3 bases, and the junction held 10 bases outside the gene matches.

This clonotype showed up just a few times. The rearrangement joins TRBV27 to TRBJ2-1; unclear D gene. Trimming removed 2 bases from V and 2 bases from J, with 4 bases in between. Per the germline V gene, CDR1 is MNHEY and CDR2 is SMNVEV (reference sequence). The CDR3 is 13 residues long. CDR3 sequence (DNA): TGTGCCAGCAGTTTACTACCCTACAATGAGCAGTTCTTC. This encodes CASSLLPYNEQFF.

There are a few counts of this clonotype. The rearrangement links TRBV2 to TRBJ2-3, with TRBD1 matching over 9 bases. Germline CDR1 SNHLY, CDR2 FYNNEI. The CDR3 contains 13 residues. After removal of 6 bases from V and 5 bases from J, the junction contained 3 bases not matched to a gene. CDR3: CASRQGAEDTQYF. The CDR3 DNA follows: TGTGCCAGCAGACAGGGGGCGGAAGATACGCAGTATTTT.

This clonotype has only a few counts. The chain joins TRBV4-1 to TRBJ2-3; 11 bases map to TRBD2. Germline-derived CDR1 and CDR2 are MGHRA and YSYEKL. V gave up 0 bases and J gave up 1 base; unmatched junction bases: 3. This CDR3 is 17 amino acids long. The CDR3 nucleotides are TGCGCCAGCAGCCAAGACGGGACTAGCGGCCGCACAGATACGCAGTATTTT. Its translation: CASSQDGTSGRTDTQYF.

The rearrangement joins TRBV5-1 to TRBJ1-5; 7 bases line up with TRBD1. The V gene end was trimmed by 2 bases and the J gene end by 5 bases; junction bases not matched to a gene: 4. CDR1 and CDR2 from the germline V gene are SGHRS and YFSETQ. The CDR3 loop spans 14 amino acids. CDR3 bases: TGCGCCAGCAGCTTACATCAGGGGGATCAGCCCCAGCATTTT. Residues: CASSLHQGDQPQHF.

This clonotype was found a few times. The chain uses TRBV7-8 and TRBJ1-3, with 8 bases that match TRBD1. V lost 3 bases, J lost 3 bases, and 1 base stayed unmatched. CDR1 and CDR2 (germline): SGHVS, FQNEAQ. This CDR3 contains 14 residues. The CDR3 DNA follows: TGTGCCAGCAGCTTCACAGGGGGTGGAAACACCATATATTTT. Its translation: CASSFTGGGNTIYF.

This clonotype was seen only a few times. The chain is built from TRBV3-1 and TRBJ1-5, with D perhaps TRBD1 (6 bases). V was trimmed by 0 bases and J by 5 bases, leaving 11 bases between them. From germline, CDR1 is LGHDT and CDR2 YNNKEL (reference sequence). This CDR3 region has 15 residues. CDR3 in DNA: TGTGCCAGCAGCCAAGATCTACAGGGCCATCAGCCCCAGCATTTT. This encodes CASSQDLQGHQPQHF.

This clonotype was detected ten times or more. The V and J genes are TRBV28 and TRBJ2-7, with 11 bases lining up with TRBD2. The germline gives CDR1 MDHEN, CDR2 SYDVKM. The CDR3 runs 19 residues. The ends lost 6 bases at V and 7 bases at J; junction bases unmatched: 23. The CDR3 spells CASSHHSLLLAGVMFEQYF. CDR3 nucleotides: TGTGCCAGCAGCCACCACAGCCTACTACTAGCGGGAGTAATGTTTGAGCAGTACTTC.

This clonotype was observed a handful of times. The chain employs TRBV2 and TRBJ2-7; maybe TRBD2 (6 bases). This CDR3 is built from 15 residues. Trimming cost V 6 bases and J 4 bases, with 19 bases left between them. Germline V gene data show CDR1 as SNHLY and CDR2 as FYNNEI. In DNA, the CDR3 is TGTGCCAGCAGGCCCAAAGGTCGGGAGATGTACGAGCAGTACTTC. Amino acid sequence: CASRPKGREMYEQYF.

This clonotype was recorded at least ten times. The chain joins TRBV20-1 to TRBJ2-5; D gene ambiguous. The CDR3 is made up of 12 amino acids. V lost 0 bases, J lost 5 bases, and 7 bases lay in between. From germline, CDR1 is DFQATT and CDR2 SNEGSKA (reference sequence). The CDR3 region has the DNA TGCAGTGCTAGAGATTCGGTGGAGACCCAGTACTTC. It specifies CSARDSVETQYF.

The chain uses TRBV5-1 and TRBJ2-2; D remains ambiguous. CDR3 size: 14 residues. Trimming left V 0 bases short and J 4 bases short, with 7 bases between. Germline V gene sequence: CDR1 SGHRS, CDR2 YFSETQ. CDR3 region: CASSLGTITGELFF. For the CDR3, the DNA is TGCGCCAGCAGCTTGGGGACGATCACCGGGGAGCTGTTTTTT.

V gene TRBV6-5 combines with J gene TRBJ2-3; D gene uncertain. The CDR3 is made up of 17 amino acids. The germline V gene encodes CDR1 MNHEY and CDR2 SVGAGI. Trimming pared 0 bases from V and 2 bases from J, leaving 15 bases between. CDR3 sequence reads: CASSYSRYQSTTDTQYF. The DNA for the CDR3 is TGTGCCAGCAGTTACTCGAGGTACCAAAGCACCACAGATACGCAGTATTTT.

The V call is TRBV7-2, the J call TRBJ1-1; 7 positions agree with TRBD1. This CDR3 has 15 amino acids. Trimming at V came to 2 bases and at J to 5 bases, leaving 8 bases not matched to a gene. Germline V gene lookup returns CDR1 SGHTA and CDR2 FQGNSA. The CDR3, as DNA: TGTGCCAGCAGCTTATCAGGACAGGTGGGGACTGAAGCTTTCTTT. Its translation is CASSLSGQVGTEAFF.

The rearrangement joins TRBV7-9 to TRBJ2-1; weak D call: TRBD1 (5 bases). CDR1 and CDR2 from the germline V gene are SEHNR and FQNEAQ (reference sequence). Trimming stripped 5 bases from V and 0 bases from J, with 11 bases between. CDR3 size: 15 residues. The CDR3 DNA follows: TGTGCCAGCAGCAGACAGTTGCGCTCCTACAATGAGCAGTTCTTC. Amino acid sequence: CASSRQLRSYNEQFF.

This clonotype was observed at least ten times. The chain carries TRBV5-1 and TRBJ1-4; D is unclear. The ends were cut back, 5 bases at V and 2 bases at J, with 7 bases in the middle. Germline V CDR1 and CDR2: SGHRS, YFSETQ. CDR3 length equals 13 residues. The CDR3, as DNA: TGCGCCAGCAGGACGACGACTAATGAAAAACTGTTTTTT. This translates into CASRTTTNEKLFF.

This clonotype appeared a few times. V usage is TRBV12-5 and J usage is TRBJ2-1; tentatively, D is TRBD1 (7 bases). The germline V gene has CDR1 LGHNT and CDR2 FRNRAP. The CDR3 runs to 16 residues. V was pared by 2 bases and J by 1 base, with 12 bases between. The CDR3 here is CASGLLPGGSYNEQFF. CDR3 nucleotide sequence: TGTGCTAGTGGTTTGTTGCCAGGGGGGTCCTACAATGAGCAGTTCTTC. Supplemented by reference TRBV12-5 and TRBJ2-1, the full variable domain reads DARVTQTPRHKVTEMGQEVTMRCQPILGHNTVFWYRQTMMQGLELLAYFRNRAPLDDSGMPKDRFSAEMPDATLATLKIQPSEPRDSAVYFCASGLLPGGSYNEQFFGPGTRLTVL.

The chain recombines TRBV6-5 with TRBJ1-5, with D maybe TRBD1 (6 bases). Germline V CDR1 and CDR2: MNHEY, SVGAGI. This CDR3 region has 16 residues. V shed 2 bases and J shed 5 bases, with 16 bases lying between them. The CDR3 protein is CASSYGGFGGHQPQHF. CDR3 DNA sequence: TGTGCCAGCAGTTACGGGGGCTTCGGGGGCCATCAGCCCCAGCATTTT.